Below, one T cell receptor (beta chain) is given with its context. The antigen is undetermined. The sample originates from a study of T cells expressing NK-cell markers. Study at large: CD3+CD56+NKG2C+, CD3+CD56+NKG2C- and CD3+CD56-NKG2C+ T cells, once sorted, supplied the TCR beta repertoires. Seven HCMV-seropositive donors and one seronegative donor made up the eight sequenced donors.

Notes on the study in general: The same clonotypes also predominated in the CD3+CD56-NKG2C+ fraction of a handful of donors.

TCRdb reprocessed the 5' RACE reads; each CDR3 protein has one entry and no DNA is given. Its table records approximately 380,000 distinct CDR3 sequences. The CDR3 runs 14 residues. Sequenced: blood T cells: a sorted CD56 or NKG2C T cell subset, CD4+ or CD8+ T cells, or bulk PBMC T cells (not recorded which). The origin of this receptor is a man aged 18 to 69 in good health. The chain recombines TRBV12-3 or TRBV12-4 with TRBJ2-3. The CDR3 protein is CASSLAGQPDTQYF.